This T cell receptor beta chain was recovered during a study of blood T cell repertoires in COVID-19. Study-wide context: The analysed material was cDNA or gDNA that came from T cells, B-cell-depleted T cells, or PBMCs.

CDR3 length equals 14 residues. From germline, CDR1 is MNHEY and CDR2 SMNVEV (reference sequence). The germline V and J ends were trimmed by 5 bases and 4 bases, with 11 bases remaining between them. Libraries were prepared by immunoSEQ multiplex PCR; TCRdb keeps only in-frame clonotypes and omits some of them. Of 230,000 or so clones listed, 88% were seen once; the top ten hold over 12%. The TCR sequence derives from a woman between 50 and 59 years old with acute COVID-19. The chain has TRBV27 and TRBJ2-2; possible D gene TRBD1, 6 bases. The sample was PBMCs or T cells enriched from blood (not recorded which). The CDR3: CASSTGFATGELFF. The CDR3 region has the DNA TGTGCCAGCAGTACAGGGTTTGCCACCGGGGAGCTGTTTTTT.